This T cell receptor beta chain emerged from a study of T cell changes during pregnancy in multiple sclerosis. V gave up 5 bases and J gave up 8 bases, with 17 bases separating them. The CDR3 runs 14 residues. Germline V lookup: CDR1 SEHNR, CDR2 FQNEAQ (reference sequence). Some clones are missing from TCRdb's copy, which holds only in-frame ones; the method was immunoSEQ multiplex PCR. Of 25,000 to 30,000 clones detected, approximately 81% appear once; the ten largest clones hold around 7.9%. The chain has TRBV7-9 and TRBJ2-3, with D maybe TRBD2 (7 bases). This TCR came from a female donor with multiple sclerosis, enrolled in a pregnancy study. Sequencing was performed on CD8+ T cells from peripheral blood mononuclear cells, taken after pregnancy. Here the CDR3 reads CASSINRGARTQYF. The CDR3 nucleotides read TGTGCCAGCAGCATTAACCGGGGGGCCCGTACGCAGTATTTT.